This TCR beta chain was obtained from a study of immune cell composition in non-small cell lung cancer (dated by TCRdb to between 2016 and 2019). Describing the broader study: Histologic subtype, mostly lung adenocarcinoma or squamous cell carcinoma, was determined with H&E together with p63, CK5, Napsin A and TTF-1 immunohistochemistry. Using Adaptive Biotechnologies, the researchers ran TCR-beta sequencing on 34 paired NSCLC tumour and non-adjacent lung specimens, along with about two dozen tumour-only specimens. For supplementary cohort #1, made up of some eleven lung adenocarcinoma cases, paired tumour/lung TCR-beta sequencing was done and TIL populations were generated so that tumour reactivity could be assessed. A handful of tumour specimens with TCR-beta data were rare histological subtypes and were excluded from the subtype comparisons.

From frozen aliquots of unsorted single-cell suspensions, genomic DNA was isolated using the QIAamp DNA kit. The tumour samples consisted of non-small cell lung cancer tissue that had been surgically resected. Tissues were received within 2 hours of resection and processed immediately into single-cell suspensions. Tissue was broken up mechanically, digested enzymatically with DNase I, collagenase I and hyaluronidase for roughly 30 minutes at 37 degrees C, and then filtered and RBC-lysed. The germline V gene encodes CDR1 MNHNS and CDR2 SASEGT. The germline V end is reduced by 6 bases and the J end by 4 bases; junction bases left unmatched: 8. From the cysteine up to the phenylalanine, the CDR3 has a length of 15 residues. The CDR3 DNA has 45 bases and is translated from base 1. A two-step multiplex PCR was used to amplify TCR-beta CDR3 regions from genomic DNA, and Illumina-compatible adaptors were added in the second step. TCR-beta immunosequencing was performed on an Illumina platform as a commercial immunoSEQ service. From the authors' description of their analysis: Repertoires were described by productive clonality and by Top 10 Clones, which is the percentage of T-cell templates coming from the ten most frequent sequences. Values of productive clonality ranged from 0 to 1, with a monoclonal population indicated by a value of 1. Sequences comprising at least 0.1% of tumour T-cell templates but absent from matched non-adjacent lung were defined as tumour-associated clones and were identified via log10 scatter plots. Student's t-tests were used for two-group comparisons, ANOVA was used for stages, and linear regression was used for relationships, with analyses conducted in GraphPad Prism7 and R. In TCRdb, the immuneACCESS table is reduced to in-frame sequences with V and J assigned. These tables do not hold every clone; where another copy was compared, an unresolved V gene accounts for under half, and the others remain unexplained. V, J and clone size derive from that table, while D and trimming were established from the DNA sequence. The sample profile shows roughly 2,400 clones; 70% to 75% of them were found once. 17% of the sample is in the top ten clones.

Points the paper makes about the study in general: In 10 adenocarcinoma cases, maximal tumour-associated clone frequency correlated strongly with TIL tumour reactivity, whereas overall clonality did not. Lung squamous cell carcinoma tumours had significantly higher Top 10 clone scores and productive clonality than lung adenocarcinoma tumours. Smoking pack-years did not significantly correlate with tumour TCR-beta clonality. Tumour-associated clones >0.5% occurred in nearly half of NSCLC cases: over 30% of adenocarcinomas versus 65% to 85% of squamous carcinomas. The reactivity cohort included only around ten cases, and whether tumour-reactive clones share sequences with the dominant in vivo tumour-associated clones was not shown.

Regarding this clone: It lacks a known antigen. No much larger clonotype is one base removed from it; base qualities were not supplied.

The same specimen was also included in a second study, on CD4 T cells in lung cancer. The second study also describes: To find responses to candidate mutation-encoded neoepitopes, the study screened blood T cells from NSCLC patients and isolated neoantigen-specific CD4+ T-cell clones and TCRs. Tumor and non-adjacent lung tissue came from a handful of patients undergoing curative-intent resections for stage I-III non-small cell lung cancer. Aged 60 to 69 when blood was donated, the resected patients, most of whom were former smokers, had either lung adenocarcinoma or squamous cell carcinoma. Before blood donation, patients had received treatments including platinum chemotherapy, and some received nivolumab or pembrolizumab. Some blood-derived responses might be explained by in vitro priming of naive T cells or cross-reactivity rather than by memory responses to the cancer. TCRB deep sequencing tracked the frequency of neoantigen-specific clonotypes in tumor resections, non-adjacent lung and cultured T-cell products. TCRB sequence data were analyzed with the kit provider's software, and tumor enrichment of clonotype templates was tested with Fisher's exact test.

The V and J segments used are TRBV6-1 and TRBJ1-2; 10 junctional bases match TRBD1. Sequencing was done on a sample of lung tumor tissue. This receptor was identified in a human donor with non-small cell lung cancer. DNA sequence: TGTGCCAGCAGACTGACCGGGACAGGGGCCTATGGCTACACCTTC. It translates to CASRLTGTGAYGYTF.